This passage covers 9 T cell receptor beta chains from one sample sequenced in a study of neoadjuvant anti-PD-1 for oral cavity cancer. Sequencing was performed with immunoSEQ multiplex PCR; in TCRdb, only in-frame clones are kept and a portion is missing. The sample holds some 66,000 clones; around 83% are singletons and the top ten take 3.4%. The source material was PBMCs, sampled before nivolumab (anti-PD-1) treatment. Source of these receptors: a person aged 40-85 years with oral cavity squamous cell carcinoma.

This clone was recorded a few times. The gene calls are TRBV11-2 and TRBJ1-2; D remains unclear. V lost 5 bases and J lost 4, with 17 bases in between. Germline assignment: CDR1 SGHAT and CDR2 FQNNGV. This CDR3 region has 15 residues. The CDR3: CASSALASNPYGYTF. CDR3 bases: TGTGCCAGCAGCGCGTTGGCCAGCAACCCCTATGGCTACACCTTC. Full variable domain (outside the CDR3, taken from reference TRBV11-2 and TRBJ1-2): EAGVAQSPRYKIIEKRQSVAFWCNPISGHATLYWYQQILGQGPKLLIQFQNNGVVDDSQLPKDRFSAERLKGVDSTLKIQPAKLEDSAVYLCASSALASNPYGYTFGSGTRLTVV.

This clone was seen more than once but under ten times. This chain joins TRBV7-6 and TRBJ1-2; the D gene is possibly TRBD1 (6 bases). The CDR3 extends over 18 amino acids. V lost 3 bases to trimming and J lost 5 bases, with 25 bases between them. Germline CDR1 is SGHVS and CDR2 is FNYEAQ. The CDR3 sequence is CASSFWDGGRRRGYGYTF. CDR3 DNA: TGTGCCAGCAGCTTCTGGGATGGGGGGCGCCGCCGTGGGTATGGCTACACCTTC. Full variable domain (outside the CDR3, taken from reference TRBV7-6 and TRBJ1-2): GAGVSQSPRYKVTKRGQDVALRCDPISGHVSLYWYRQALGQGPEFLTYFNYEAQQDKSGLPNDRFSAERPEGSISTLTIQRTEQRDSAMYRCASSFWDGGRRRGYGYTFGSGTRLTVV.

As for this clone: Within the sample, other DNA sequences also encode this same CDR3. This sequence joins TRBV4-1 and TRBJ1-5; D may be TRBD1 (5 bases). Trimming cost V 4 bases and J 4 bases, with 8 bases left between them. Germline values: CDR1 MGHRA, CDR2 YSYEKL. This CDR3 spans 13 amino acids. Written as DNA, the CDR3 is TGCGCCAGCAGCCGGGACGGGAATCAGCCCCAGCATTTT. This translates into CASSRDGNQPQHF.

This sequence joins TRBV30 and TRBJ1-1; 8 nucleotides agree with TRBD1. The CDR3 has 16 amino acids. The V gene's germline CDR1 is GTSNPN and CDR2 SVGIG (reference sequence). V dropped 3 bases and J dropped 4; count of bases not matched to a gene: 13. CDR3 loop: CAWRPPGTGRFTEAFF. The CDR3 bases are TGTGCCTGGAGGCCTCCCGGGACAGGACGGTTCACTGAAGCTTTCTTT.

This clone showed up just once. The chain links TRBV29-1 to TRBJ2-1; TRBD2 aligns across 10 bases. Germline CDR1 SQVTM, CDR2 ANQGSEA. The CDR3 consists of 14 residues. The trim removed 4 bases at V and 8 bases at J, leaving 8 bases unmatched. CDR3 residues: CSVASSGRGDEQFF. Here the CDR3 DNA reads TGCAGCGTTGCTTCGAGCGGGAGGGGGGATGAGCAGTTCTTC.

The rearrangement joins TRBV5-1 to TRBJ1-3, with D possibly TRBD1 on 6 matching bases. V lost 0 bases and J 0 bases, leaving 13 bases between the germline ends. CDR1 is SGHRS and CDR2 is YFSETQ in the germline V gene. There are 17 residues in the CDR3. The CDR3 nucleotides are TGCGCCAGCAGCTTGGTCCCTGGGGGCCCCTCTGGAAACACCATATATTTT. This sequence encodes CASSLVPGGPSGNTIYF. Based on the CDR3 plus reference TRBV5-1 and TRBJ1-3, the full variable domain is KAGVTQTPRYLIKTRGQQVTLSCSPISGHRSVSWYQQTPGQGLQFLFEYFSETQRNKGNFPGRFSGRQFSNSRSEMNVSTLELGDSALYLCASSLVPGGPSGNTIYFGEGSWLTVV.

The rearrangement joins TRBV7-3 to TRBJ2-1, with 7 bases matching TRBD2. V lost 2 bases to trimming and J lost 4 bases; unmatched junction nucleotides: 2. CDR3 length equals 14 residues. Germline CDR1 SGHTA, CDR2 FQGTGA. The CDR3 region is CASSLAGEYNEQFF. CDR3 DNA: TGTGCCAGCAGCTTAGCGGGGGAGTACAATGAGCAGTTCTTC.

The chain joins TRBV28 to TRBJ2-7; a weak D match, TRBD1 (7 bases). CDR1 is MDHEN, CDR2 SYDVKM, per germline. Trimming cost V 7 bases and J 6 bases, with 31 bases left between them. This CDR3 spans 18 amino acids. CDR3 nucleotide sequence: TGTGCCAGCACCCCCAGCCGGAGGGGGCTCTCGGTTTCATTCGAGCAGTACTTC. This translates into CASTPSRRGLSVSFEQYF.

The chain employs TRBV11-1 and TRBJ2-5, with TRBD2 matching 10 bases. The CDR3 contains 15 residues. The germline V gene encodes CDR1 SGHAT and CDR2 FQDESV (reference sequence). Trimming took 3 bases from V and 0 from J; bases not matched to a gene: 1. In nucleotides, the CDR3 is TGTGCCAGCAGCTTGGGACTAGCGAACCAAGAGACCCAGTACTTC. Amino acid sequence: CASSLGLANQETQYF.